A single TCR beta chain is shown here with its context. No antigen is known for it. This specimen belongs to a study of cytotoxic CD8 clonotypes in ibrutinib-treated CLL. Study overall: Among responders, around 24 were partial and 2 complete; after median approximately six years, approximately 15 stayed remitted and some 12 progressed.

This table comes from immunoSEQ multiplex PCR, and its TCRdb copy is limited to in-frame clones, with some not included. The sample records over 120,000 clones, around three quarters being singletons. V was pared by 2 bases and J by 3 bases, with 13 bases between. The germline gives CDR1 SNHLY, CDR2 FYNNEI. The length of the CDR3 is 15 residues. Findings and limits, study-wide: Public clonotypes were uncommon and contracted or stayed stable on treatment.

V and J are TRBV2 and TRBJ2-5; possibly TRBD1 for D (6 bases). This material consisted of PBMCs, taken after 12 months of ibrutinib treatment. The TCR was taken from a human donor with chronic lymphocytic leukemia. The CDR3 here is CASSEQGTGEETQYF. The CDR3 coding sequence is TGTGCCAGCAGTGAACAGGGGACGGGTGAAGAGACCCAGTACTTC.